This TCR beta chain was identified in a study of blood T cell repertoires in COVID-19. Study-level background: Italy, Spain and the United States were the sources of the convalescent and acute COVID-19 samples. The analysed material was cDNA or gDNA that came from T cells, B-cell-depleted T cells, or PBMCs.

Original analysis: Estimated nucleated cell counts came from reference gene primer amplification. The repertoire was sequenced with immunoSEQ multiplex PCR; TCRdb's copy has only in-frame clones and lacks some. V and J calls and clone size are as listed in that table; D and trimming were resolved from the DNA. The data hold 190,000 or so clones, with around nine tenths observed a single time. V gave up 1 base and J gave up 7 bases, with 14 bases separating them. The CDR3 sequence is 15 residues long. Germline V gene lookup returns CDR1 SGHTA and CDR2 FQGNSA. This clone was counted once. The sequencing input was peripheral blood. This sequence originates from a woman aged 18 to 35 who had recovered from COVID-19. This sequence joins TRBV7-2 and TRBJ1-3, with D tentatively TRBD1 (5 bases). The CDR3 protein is CASSLVRGLLNTIYF. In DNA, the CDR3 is TGTGCCAGCAGCTTAGTGCGGGGCCTCTTGAACACCATATATTTT.